This TCR beta chain is from a study of post-analysis software for immune sequencing data. Study-level points and caveats: Five TRBV segments, TRBV5-6, TRBV5-1 and TRBV20-1 among them, were found more frequent in patients than controls. People with multiple sclerosis had a significantly lower normalized Chao1 diversity than controls did.

Unique-molecular-identifier-tagged TCR beta cDNA libraries were used. Yield was 450,000 to 650,000 cDNA molecules from approximately 0.91 to 9.4 million T cells. TCRdb redid the calling of the PCR reads with MiXCR, one entry per CDR3 protein. The data show roughly 540,000 distinct CDR3 sequences, around 36% seen once. The CDR3 spans 14 residues. CDR1 is LGHDT, CDR2 YNNKEL, per germline (reference sequence). V was clipped by 2 bases and J by 8 bases, with 14 bases between them. With respect to this clonotype: No antigen is known for it.

The source of this sequence is a girl under 18 with multiple sclerosis. The source material was blood. V usage is TRBV3-1 and J usage is TRBJ2-3; no definite D call. CDR3 sequence: CASSQSIVQSTQYF. The CDR3 nucleotides read TGTGCCAGCAGCCAATCGATCGTCCAATCTACGCAGTATTTT.